The rows below give T cell receptor beta chains drawn from one sample of a study of blood T cell repertoires in COVID-19. Sequenced by immunoSEQ multiplex PCR; TCRdb stores in-frame clones only, minus some. The profile shows about 230,000 clones, just under 90% of them singletons. Sequencing was carried out using PBMCs or T cells enriched from blood (not recorded which). The receptors were gathered from a woman aged 25 to 45 with acute COVID-19. Both conserved end residues are part of each CDR3. A D gene is named only where the DNA matches it firmly. Not all rows give a size; the values are once, few, many and, for expanded clones, a class.

NA,TRBD1,TRBJ2-1,TRBV7-8,TGTGCCAGCTACGATGTTGGTTGGGACAGGGGTCGTGAGCAGTTCTTC,CASYDVGWDRGREQFF
NA,TRBD2,TRBJ2-3,TRBV14,TGTGCCAGCAGCCCAACGGGGGGGAGCACAGATACGCAGTATTTT,CASSPTGGSTDTQYF
NA,TRBD1,TRBJ1-2,TRBV19,TGTGCCAGTAGTATAGCGGGACAGGGGGCTTCGAAAGGCTACACCTTC,CASSIAGQGASKGYTF
NA,NA,TRBJ1-1,TRBV2,TGTGCCTTCAGAGAGCGAGAGTCCTTGGAACCTGAAGCTTTCTTT,CAFRERESLEPEAFF
NA,NA,TRBJ1-1,TRBV23-1,TGCGCCAGCAGTCAACCTAGGAGGTCGAGGGAGGTAACTGAAGCTTTCTTT,CASSQPRRSREVTEAFF
NA,TRBD1,TRBJ2-7,TRBV19,TGTGCCAGTGCTTTCCGGGACAGTACCTACGAGCAGTACTTC,CASAFRDSTYEQYF
NA,NA,TRBJ2-5,TRBV9,TGTGCCAGCAGCGCAACGACGAGGGCGGAGCAAGAGACCCAGTACTTC,CASSATTRAEQETQYF
NA,TRBD1,TRBJ1-6,TRBV5-6,TGTGCCAGCAGCGGAAGGACAGGGAATTCACCCCTCCACTTT,CASSGRTGNSPLHF
NA,NA,TRBJ1-2,TRBV6-5,TGTGCCAGCAGTAATCCGGGAAGGGCTAACTATGGCTACACCTTC,CASSNPGRANYGYTF
NA,NA,TRBJ2-3,TRBV4-2,TGTGCCAGCAGCCAAGCCGGGGGGACAGGTGGGGTGTCGCAGTATTTT,CASSQAGGTGGVSQYF
NA,TRBD1,TRBJ1-2,TRBV5-4,TGTGCCAGCAGCAAAGGGGGACAGCACTACAATGGCTACACCTTC,CASSKGGQHYNGYTF
once,TRBD1,TRBJ1-4,TRBV7-2,TGTGCCAGCACCGACTTGGGTGACAGGGAGAGTGAAAAACTGTTTTTT,CASTDLGDRESEKLFF
NA,TRBD1,TRBJ2-7,TRBV6-6,TGTGCCAGCAGCGATACCGGGACAGACTACGAGCAGTACTTC,CASSDTGTDYEQYF
once,NA,TRBJ1-2,TRBV7-3,TGTGCCAGCAGCTTAAATTCTATGGCAGGTGGTTATGGCTACACCTTC,CASSLNSMAGGYGYTF
NA,NA,TRBJ1-6,TRBV5-4,TGTGCCAGCAGCTTTGGTTCGGGGTCCTATAATTCACCCCTCCACTTT,CASSFGSGSYNSPLHF
NA,NA,TRBJ1-1,TRBV4-1,TGCGCCAGCAGCCAAGGGCAGGGCAAGAACACTGAAGCTTTCTTT,CASSQGQGKNTEAFF
NA,TRBD1,TRBJ2-5,TRBV7-2,TGTGCCAGCAGCCTGGACAGGGGATTACAAGAGACCCAGTACTTC,CASSLDRGLQETQYF
NA,TRBD1,TRBJ1-2,TRBV10-3,TGTGCCATCAGTCCGGGACAGGGCTCCCTTCTGAACTATGGCTACACCTTC,CAISPGQGSLLNYGYTF
once,NA,TRBJ2-5,TRBV2,TGTGCCAGCAGAAAAACAGGGCCCCAAGAGACCCAGTACTTC,CASRKTGPQETQYF
NA,NA,TRBJ2-7,TRBV19,TGTGCCAGTAGTGGGGGGACCGCCTACGAGCAGTACTTC,CASSGGTAYEQYF
NA,TRBD2,TRBJ2-5,TRBV18,TGTGCCAGCTCACCCTCTAGCGGGCAAGAGACCCAGTACTTC,CASSPSSGQETQYF
NA,NA,TRBJ2-2,TRBV24-1,TGTGCCACCAGTGGTATCTATGGCTCGACACGAGACACCGGGGAGCTGTTTTTT,CATSGIYGSTRDTGELFF
NA,NA,TRBJ2-5,TRBV5-1,TGCGCCAGCAGCTTGACACCCTACCAAGAGACCCAGTACTTC,CASSLTPYQETQYF
NA,NA,TRBJ1-4,TRBV29-1,TGCAGCGTTGGCGTTACGGGGTACGCTAATGAAAAACTGTTTTTT,CSVGVTGYANEKLFF
NA,NA,TRBJ2-3,TRBV24-1,TGTGCCACCAGTGACCATGGAGGAACAGATACGCAGTATTTT,CATSDHGGTDTQYF
NA,NA,TRBJ2-3,TRBV5-1,TGCGCCAGCAGCTTGGAGCCGGGGTTGAATACGCAGTATTTT,CASSLEPGLNTQYF
NA,NA,TRBJ2-3,TRBV6-1,TGTGCCAGCAGTGATAGAGGGAGCACAGATACGCAGTATTTT,CASSDRGSTDTQYF
once,TRBD1,TRBJ2-3,TRBV9,TGTGCCAGCAGCATGGACAGGGGGACAGATACGCAGTATTTT,CASSMDRGTDTQYF
NA,TRBD1,TRBJ1-1,TRBV30,TGTGCCTGGTCCGGGACAGGGAACCCTGAAGCTTTCTTT,CAWSGTGNPEAFF
NA,TRBD1,TRBJ2-1,TRBV3-1/TRBV3-2,TGTGCCAGCAGCCAAGATCGAGGGGGACAGGTCTACAATGAGCAGTTCTTC,CASSQDRGGQVYNEQFF
once,TRBD1,TRBJ1-1,TRBV30,TGTGCCTGGAGAGGGGACAGCGAGTATACTGAAGCTTTCTTT,CAWRGDSEYTEAFF
NA,NA,TRBJ1-6,TRBV15,TGTGCCACCAGCAGGGCTGGGCAGGTATATTCACCCCTCCACTTT,CATSRAGQVYSPLHF
NA,NA,TRBJ2-2,TRBV29-1,TGCAGCGTTCCAGGGTTGAGGACGGGGAACACCGGGGAGCTGTTTTTT,CSVPGLRTGNTGELFF
NA,NA,TRBJ1-5,TRBV30,TGTGCCTGGAGTGCCCCATGGGGGGGTGATCAGCCCCAGCATTTT,CAWSAPWGGDQPQHF
NA,TRBD1,TRBJ1-4,TRBV5-6,TGTGCCAGCAGCCCCGCGGACAGGGGAAAAGGTGAAAAACTGTTTTTT,CASSPADRGKGEKLFF
NA,NA,TRBJ1-4,TRBV5-1,TGCGCCAGCAGCCTTGTTGGGGAGACCGGGGAAAAACTGTTTTTT,CASSLVGETGEKLFF
NA,NA,TRBJ1-1,TRBV5-1,TGCGCCAGCAGCTTGGTTGGGACACAAAACACTGAAGCTTTCTTT,CASSLVGTQNTEAFF
NA,TRBD1,TRBJ2-4,TRBV19,TGTGCCAGTAGTACCACAGGGGGCGGAGAAAACATTCAGTACTTC,CASSTTGGGENIQYF
NA,NA,TRBJ2-4,TRBV7-8,TGTGCCAGCAGCTCTCCAAGACTAACCGGAGAAAACATTCAGTACTTC,CASSSPRLTGENIQYF
once,NA,TRBJ2-7,TRBV18,TGTGCCAGCTCACCTGGCTTGACCTACGAGCAGTACTTC,CASSPGLTYEQYF
few,NA,TRBJ1-1,TRBV4-1,TGCGCCAGCAGCCAAGGGACGAGGGGGATGAACACTGAAGCTTTCTTT,CASSQGTRGMNTEAFF
NA,NA,TRBJ2-7,TRBV6-5,TGTGCCAGCGCCCGGACAGACTTCTACGAGCAGTACTTC,CASARTDFYEQYF
NA,TRBD1,TRBJ1-6,TRBV7-2,TGTGCCAGCAGCTGGACAGGTGTTAATTCACCCCTCCACTTT,CASSWTGVNSPLHF
once,TRBD1,TRBJ1-1,TRBV2,TGTGCCAGCAGGGACAGGGGCGTCTACACTGAAGCTTTCTTT,CASRDRGVYTEAFF
NA,NA,TRBJ1-6,TRBV13,TGTGCCAGCAGCTTAGGCCAGGGCGTTTTCCCCACCCTCCACTTT,CASSLGQGVFPTLHF
NA,TRBD1,TRBJ1-1,TRBV5-1,TGCGCCAGCAGCTTGGCAGGGGGCACACAAGCTTTCTTT,CASSLAGGTQAFF
once,TRBD1,TRBJ2-3,TRBV9,TGTGCCAGCAGCGCCAGACAGGGGGTCACAGATACGCAGTATTTT,CASSARQGVTDTQYF
NA,NA,TRBJ1-1,TRBV7-3,TGTGCCAGCAGCTTAGAAGGAGAGAACACTGAAGCTTTCTTT,CASSLEGENTEAFF
NA,TRBD1,TRBJ1-3,TRBV5-1,TGCGCCAGCAGTCGACAGGACAGGGACTTTGGAAACACCATATATTTT,CASSRQDRDFGNTIYF
NA,NA,TRBJ1-5,TRBV2,TGTGCCAGCGGACGGGAGGCCGATCAGCCCCAGCATTTT,CASGREADQPQHF
NA,NA,TRBJ1-2,TRBV28,TGTGCCAGCAGATCCGGGACAATCTATGGCTACACCTTC,CASRSGTIYGYTF
NA,NA,TRBJ1-2,TRBV2,TGTGCCAGCAGTGCCGCCTATGTCGGCTATGGCTACACCTTC,CASSAAYVGYGYTF
NA,TRBD1,TRBJ2-5,TRBV6-2/TRBV6-3,TGTGCCAGCACTTATCAGGGGGCCGGGGAGACCCAGTACTTC,CASTYQGAGETQYF
once,TRBD1,TRBJ1-5,TRBV10-3,TGTGCCATCGGAGGACAGGGCAGAGAGCCCCAGCATTTT,CAIGGQGREPQHF
NA,NA,TRBJ1-1,TRBV12-3/TRBV12-4,TGTGCCAGCAGTTTCCGGGTGAACACTGAAGCTTTCTTT,CASSFRVNTEAFF
NA,NA,TRBJ2-7,TRBV5-5,TGTGCCAGCAGCTTCGGGACTGGCTACGAGCAGTACTTC,CASSFGTGYEQYF
NA,NA,TRBJ1-5,TRBV28,TGTGCCAGCAACTCGCGGGTTAGCAATCAGCCCCAGCATTTT,CASNSRVSNQPQHF
NA,NA,TRBJ2-1,TRBV13,TGTGCCAGCAGCTTAGGCCTAGGCAATGAGCAGTTCTTC,CASSLGLGNEQFF
NA,NA,TRBJ1-2,TRBV5-4,TGTGCCAGCAGAAACCTCCGGGACTATGGCTACACCTTC,CASRNLRDYGYTF
NA,TRBD1,TRBJ1-5,TRBV19,TGTGCCAGTAATCAGGGGGCTCAGCCCCAGCATTTT,CASNQGAQPQHF